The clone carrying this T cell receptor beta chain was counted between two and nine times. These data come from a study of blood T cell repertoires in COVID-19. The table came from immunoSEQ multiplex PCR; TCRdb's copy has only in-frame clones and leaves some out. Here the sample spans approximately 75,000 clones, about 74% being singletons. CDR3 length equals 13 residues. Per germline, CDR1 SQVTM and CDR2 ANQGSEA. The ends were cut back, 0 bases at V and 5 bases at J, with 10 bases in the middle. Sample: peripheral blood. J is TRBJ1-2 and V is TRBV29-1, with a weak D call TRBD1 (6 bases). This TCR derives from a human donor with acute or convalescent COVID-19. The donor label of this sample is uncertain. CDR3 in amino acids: CSVEDRGGYGYTF. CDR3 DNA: TGCAGCGTTGAAGACAGGGGAGGGTATGGCTACACCTTC.